The clone carrying this T cell receptor (beta chain) was observed at least ten times. The antigen is undetermined. MiXCR was run by TCRdb on the PCR reads, yielding one entry per CDR3 protein. The table records more than 70,000 distinct CDR3 sequences, about 21% of them present only once. The record originates from a study of molecular identifiers for immune sequencing clone quantification. Study-level points and caveats: A shared barcode on identical TCR molecules could lead to underestimated sizes for highly expanded clones.

The CDR3 covers 16 residues. V was pared by 2 bases and J by 1 base, with 5 bases of the junction left unmatched. Per germline, CDR1 LGHDT and CDR2 YNNKEL (reference sequence). The V call is TRBV3-1, the J call TRBJ1-1; TRBD1 aligns across 9 bases. Sequencing was done on a sample of naive CD8+ T cells from blood, with Jurkat cell RNA spiked in. Subset noted: FACS-sorted CD8+CD4-CCR7+CD45RA+ naive T cells. The sequence came from a human donor in good health. Some libraries in this study had Jurkat cell RNA spiked in. The CDR3 here is CASSQTPGQGNTEAFF. The CDR3 DNA reads TGTGCCAGCAGCCAAACTCCGGGACAGGGGAACACTGAAGCTTTCTTT.